These T cell receptor beta chains were read from a single sample in a study of blood T cell repertoires in COVID-19. Method: immunoSEQ multiplex PCR; TCRdb's copy keeps in-frame clones and lacks some. The repertoire consists of 350,000 to 450,000 clones, with about 86% occurring once and the leading ten covering about 7%. The sequencing input was peripheral blood. These receptors all come from a woman in her fifties or sixties with COVID-19, enrolled during active disease. Each CDR3 is given with its conserved first and last residue. Fields, in order: V gene, clone size, D gene, J gene, CDR3 protein, CDR3 DNA. A D gene is named only where the DNA matches it firmly. The size of a clone is reported for some rows only, either as once, few or many, or as a class for expanded clones.

TRBV5-4,NA,NA,TRBJ2-1,CASSQSGFWEQFF,TGTGCCAGCAGCCAATCAGGGTTTTGGGAGCAGTTCTTC
TRBV2,NA,NA,TRBJ1-2,CASSEAQGPYYGYTF,TGTGCCAGCAGTGAAGCTCAGGGGCCTTACTATGGCTACACCTTC
TRBV30,NA,NA,TRBJ1-2,CAWSVKAGLIDSNYGYTF,TGTGCCTGGAGTGTAAAAGCGGGGCTAATTGACAGCAACTATGGCTACACCTTC
TRBV7-8,once,NA,TRBJ2-5,CASSLRGGSSETQYF,TGTGCCAGCAGCTTAAGGGGGGGCAGTTCAGAGACCCAGTACTTC
TRBV11-3,NA,NA,TRBJ1-1,CASSTSGQLVYTEAFF,TGTGCCAGCAGCACCTCCGGACAGTTGGTATACACTGAAGCTTTCTTT
TRBV19,NA,NA,TRBJ1-5,CASSHRFSNQPQHF,TGTGCCAGTAGCCACAGGTTTAGCAATCAGCCCCAGCATTTT
TRBV12-5,NA,TRBD1,TRBJ2-7,CASGTGTVTYEQYF,TGTGCTAGTGGAACCGGGACAGTGACCTACGAGCAGTACTTC
TRBV6-2/TRBV6-3,NA,TRBD2,TRBJ2-1,CASSYSNIWVAGGLEQFF,TGTGCCAGCAGTTACTCGAATATCTGGGTAGCGGGGGGACTCGAGCAGTTCTTC
TRBV19,NA,NA,TRBJ2-1,CASSIVKRDEQFF,TGTGCCAGTAGTATAGTGAAGAGAGATGAGCAGTTCTTC
TRBV7-3,NA,TRBD1,TRBJ1-1,CASSTGGQAPNTEAFF,TGTGCCAGCAGCACCGGGGGACAGGCCCCGAACACTGAAGCTTTCTTT
TRBV10-2,once,NA,TRBJ1-4,CASSDPTGVTNEKLFF,TGCGCCAGCAGTGACCCTACAGGAGTTACTAATGAAAAACTGTTTTTT
TRBV6-4,NA,NA,TRBJ1-2,CASSDSSGSGYGYTF,TGTGCCAGCAGTGACTCGAGCGGATCTGGCTATGGCTACACCTTC
TRBV6-5,once,TRBD1,TRBJ1-2,CASSYSYGQVIYGYTF,TGTGCCAGCAGTTACTCGTACGGACAGGTGATATATGGCTACACCTTC
TRBV11-3,NA,NA,TRBJ2-7,CASSPVRHSYEQYF,TGTGCCAGCAGCCCCGTCAGGCACTCCTACGAGCAGTACTTC
TRBV7-2,NA,TRBD1,TRBJ1-2,CASSLGQGHGYTF,TGTGCCAGCAGCCTCGGACAGGGTCATGGCTACACCTTC
TRBV6-1,NA,NA,TRBJ2-5,CASSERETQYF,TGTGCCAGCAGTGAGAGAGAGACCCAGTACTTC
TRBV6-6,many,NA,TRBJ1-1,CASTHLAAAEAFF,TGTGCCAGCACCCACTTGGCGGCCGCTGAAGCTTTCTTT
TRBV19,NA,NA,TRBJ2-1,CASSIPGGHYNEQFF,TGTGCCAGTAGTATCCCCGGCGGTCACTACAATGAGCAGTTCTTC
TRBV20-1,NA,NA,TRBJ2-7,CSASVAGRPYEQYF,TGCAGTGCTAGTGTGGCGGGCAGACCCTACGAGCAGTACTTC
TRBV19,NA,NA,TRBJ2-2,CASSGQNTGELFF,TGTGCCAGTAGCGGACAAAACACCGGGGAGCTGTTTTTT
TRBV6-5,NA,NA,TRBJ1-5,CASSLQENQPQHF,TGTGCCAGCAGTTTACAAGAAAATCAGCCCCAGCATTTT
TRBV15,NA,NA,TRBJ1-5,CATSTGTYGGYQPQHF,TGTGCCACCAGCACCGGTACGTATGGGGGGTATCAGCCCCAGCATTTT
TRBV18,few,NA,TRBJ1-5,CASSPTESNQPQHF,TGTGCCAGCTCACCAACCGAGAGCAATCAGCCCCAGCATTTT
TRBV18,once,TRBD1,TRBJ2-7,CASSTGAGEQYF,TGTGCCAGCTCTACAGGGGCAGGAGAGCAGTACTTC
TRBV6-6,NA,TRBD1,TRBJ1-1,CASSYQGANTEAFF,TGTGCCAGCAGTTATCAGGGGGCAAACACTGAAGCTTTCTTT
TRBV5-4,few,TRBD2,TRBJ2-1,CASSLALAEVNEQFF,TGTGCCAGCAGCTTGGCTCTAGCGGAAGTCAATGAGCAGTTCTTC
TRBV4-2,NA,NA,TRBJ2-3,CASSQPGDRTDTQYF,TGTGCCAGCAGCCAGCCGGGGGACCGCACAGATACGCAGTATTTT
TRBV5-1,NA,TRBD1,TRBJ1-1,CASSLPGGIEAFF,TGCGCCAGCAGCTTGCCAGGGGGCATTGAAGCTTTCTTT
TRBV5-1,NA,TRBD1,TRBJ2-5,CASSFGTVLQETQYF,TGCGCCAGCAGCTTCGGGACAGTCCTCCAAGAGACCCAGTACTTC
TRBV20-1,NA,TRBD2,TRBJ2-3,CSASASGGSLSGTDTQYF,TGCAGTGCTAGTGCTAGCGGGGGGTCCCTCTCCGGCACAGATACGCAGTATTTT
TRBV10-3,NA,TRBD1,TRBJ1-5,CAISSGGQPQHF,TGTGCCATCAGTTCAGGGGGCCAGCCCCAGCATTTT
TRBV7-6,NA,TRBD1,TRBJ1-3,CASSRTTGTSGNTIYF,TGTGCCAGCAGCCGTACGACAGGGACCTCTGGAAACACCATATATTTT
TRBV24-1,NA,TRBD2,TRBJ2-5,CATSDARTSGETQYF,TGTGCCACCAGTGACGCTAGGACTAGCGGCGAGACCCAGTACTTC
TRBV6-5,NA,NA,TRBJ2-5,CASSYQTGQETQYF,TGTGCCAGCAGTTACCAGACAGGTCAAGAGACCCAGTACTTC
TRBV19,NA,TRBD1,TRBJ2-6,CASSWGQAAGVLTF,TGTGCCAGTAGCTGGGGACAGGCGGCAGGGGTCCTGACTTTC
TRBV27,NA,TRBD2,TRBJ2-1,CASSRGESSYNEQFF,TGTGCCAGCAGTCGGGGGGAGAGCTCCTACAATGAGCAGTTCTTC
TRBV19,NA,TRBD1,TRBJ1-4,CASSIFERTGSKLFF,TGTGCCAGTAGTATATTTGAAAGGACAGGGAGTAAACTGTTTTTT
TRBV24-1,NA,TRBD2,TRBJ2-5,CATQRGGQETQYF,TGTGCCACCCAGCGGGGGGGCCAAGAGACCCAGTACTTC
TRBV12-5,NA,NA,TRBJ1-1,CASGLGQLFEAFF,TGTGCTAGTGGTTTGGGACAGCTCTTTGAAGCTTTCTTT
TRBV5-1,NA,NA,TRBJ1-1,CASNEQGNTEAFF,TGCGCCAGCAACGAACAGGGGAACACTGAAGCTTTCTTT